Listed here is a single TCR beta chain. This record belongs to a study of blood T cell repertoires in COVID-19. Study information: The samples span acute and convalescent COVID-19 from the United States, Italy and Spain. PBMCs, B-cell-depleted T cells, or T cells provided the cDNA or gDNA that made up the material.

As handled by the study authors: Estimated nucleated cell counts came from reference gene primer amplification. Repertoires were generated with immunoSEQ multiplex PCR, while TCRdb's copy carries only in-frame clones and drops some. Clone size and V and J calls were adopted from that table, with D and trimming inferred from the DNA. Seen here are about 120,000 clones, 80% to 90% observed once, and the top ten hold roughly an eighth. The CDR3 extends over 16 amino acids. The J segment lost 2 bases and the V segment lost 6 bases, leaving 12 bases of the junction unmatched. From germline, CDR1 is MDHEN and CDR2 SYDVKM.

The chain recombines TRBV28 with TRBJ2-5; TRBD2 matches at 7 bases. The origin of this receptor is a human donor in a cohort sampled during active COVID-19. The sequencing sample was made of peripheral blood. DNA of the CDR3: TGTGCCAGCAGCACCCCTCCGACTAGCTTACAAGAGACCCAGTACTTC. Its translation: CASSTPPTSLQETQYF.